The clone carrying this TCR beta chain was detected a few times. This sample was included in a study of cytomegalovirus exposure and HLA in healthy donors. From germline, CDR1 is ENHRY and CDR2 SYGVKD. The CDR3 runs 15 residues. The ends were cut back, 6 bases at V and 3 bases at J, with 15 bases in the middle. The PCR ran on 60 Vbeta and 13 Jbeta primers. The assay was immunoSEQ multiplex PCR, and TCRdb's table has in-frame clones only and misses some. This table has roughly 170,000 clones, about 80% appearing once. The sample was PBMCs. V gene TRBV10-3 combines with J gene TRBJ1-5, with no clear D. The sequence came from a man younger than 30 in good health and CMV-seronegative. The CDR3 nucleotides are TGTGCCATCAGACCGGAGGGTGGGCTCAATCAGCCCCAGCATTTT. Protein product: CAIRPEGGLNQPQHF.